This T cell receptor (beta chain) was captured in a study of blood T cell repertoires in COVID-19. Study at large: PBMCs, B-cell-depleted T cells, or T cells were the source of the cDNA or gDNA that made up the material.

Original processing methods: Counts of nucleated cells, estimated from reference gene primer amplification, were obtained. The table came from immunoSEQ multiplex PCR; TCRdb's copy has only in-frame clones and leaves some out. Clonal size and the V and J genes are those of that table, whereas D and trimming came from the DNA. The sample includes under 550,000 clones, roughly 90% of them seen just once. The TCR originated in a man in his late teens or twenties with COVID-19, enrolled during active disease. The material sequenced was peripheral blood.

CDR3 coding DNA: TGTGCCAGCAGTGAAGCTTTACCTAGTGAAAAACTGTTTTTT. Translated, it gives CASSEALPSEKLFF. The chain recombines TRBV6-1 with TRBJ1-4; D gene unclear. CDR1 and CDR2 from the germline V gene are MNHNS and SASEGT. The length of the CDR3 is 14 residues. V lost 0 bases to trimming and J lost 7 bases, with 9 bases between them.